This T cell receptor (beta chain) was found in a study of blood T cell repertoires in COVID-19. In its sample, this clone was seen once. Produced via immunoSEQ multiplex PCR; TCRdb's table is partial and in-frame only. The sample consists of 50,000 or so clones, approximately 80% of them appearing once. In germline, CDR1 is LGHDT, CDR2 YNNKEL (reference sequence). V gave up 1 base and J gave up 3 bases, with 10 bases separating them. The CDR3 is 16 amino acids. The Seattle patients joined while their infection was active and were tracked longitudinally afterward. This receptor was taken from a man older than 75 with COVID-19, enrolled during active disease. The chain uses TRBV3-1 (or the pseudogene TRBV3-2) and TRBJ1-6; no clear D gene. The specimen was peripheral blood. CDR3 in amino acids: CASSQVQKHYNSPLHF. Written as DNA, the CDR3 is TGTGCCAGCAGCCAAGTGCAGAAACACTATAATTCACCCCTCCACTTT.